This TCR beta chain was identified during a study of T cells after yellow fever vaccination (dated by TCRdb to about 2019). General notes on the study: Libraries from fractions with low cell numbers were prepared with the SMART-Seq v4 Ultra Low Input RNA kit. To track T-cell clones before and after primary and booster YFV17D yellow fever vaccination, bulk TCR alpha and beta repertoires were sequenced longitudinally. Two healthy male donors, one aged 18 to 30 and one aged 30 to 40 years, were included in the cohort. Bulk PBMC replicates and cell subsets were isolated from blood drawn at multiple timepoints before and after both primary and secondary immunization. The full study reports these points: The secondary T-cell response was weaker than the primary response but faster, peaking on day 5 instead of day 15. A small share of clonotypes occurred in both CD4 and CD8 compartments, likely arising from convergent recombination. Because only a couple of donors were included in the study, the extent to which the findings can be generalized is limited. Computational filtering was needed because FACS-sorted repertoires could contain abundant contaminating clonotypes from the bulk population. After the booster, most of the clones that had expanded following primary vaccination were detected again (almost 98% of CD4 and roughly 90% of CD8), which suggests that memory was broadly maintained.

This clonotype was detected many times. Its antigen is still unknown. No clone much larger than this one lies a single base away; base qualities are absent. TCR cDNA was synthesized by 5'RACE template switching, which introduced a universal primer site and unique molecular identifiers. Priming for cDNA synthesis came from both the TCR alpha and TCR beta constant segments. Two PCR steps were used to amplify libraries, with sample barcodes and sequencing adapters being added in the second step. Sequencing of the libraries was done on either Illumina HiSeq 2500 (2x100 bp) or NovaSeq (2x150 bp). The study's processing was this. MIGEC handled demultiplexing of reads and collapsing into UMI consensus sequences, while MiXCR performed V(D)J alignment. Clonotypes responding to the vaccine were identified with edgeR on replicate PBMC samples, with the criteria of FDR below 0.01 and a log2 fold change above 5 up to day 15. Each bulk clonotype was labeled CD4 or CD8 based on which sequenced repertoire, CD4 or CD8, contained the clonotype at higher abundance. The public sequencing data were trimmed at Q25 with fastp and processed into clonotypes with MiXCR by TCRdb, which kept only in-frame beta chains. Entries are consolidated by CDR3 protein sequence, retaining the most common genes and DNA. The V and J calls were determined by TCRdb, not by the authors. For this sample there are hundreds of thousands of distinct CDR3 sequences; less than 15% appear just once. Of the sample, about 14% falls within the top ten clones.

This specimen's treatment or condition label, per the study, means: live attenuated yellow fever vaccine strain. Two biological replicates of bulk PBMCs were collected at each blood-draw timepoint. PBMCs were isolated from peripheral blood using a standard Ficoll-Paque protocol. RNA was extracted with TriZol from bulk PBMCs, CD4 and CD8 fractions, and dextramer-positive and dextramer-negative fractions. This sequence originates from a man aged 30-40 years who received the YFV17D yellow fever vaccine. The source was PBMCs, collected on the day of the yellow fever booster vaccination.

The CDR3 reads CASSRRGVAEAFF. The bases are TGCGCCAGCAGCCGGAGAGGGGTCGCTGAAGCTTTCTTT. The chain uses TRBV5-1 and TRBJ1-1; perhaps TRBD1 is the D gene, with 5 bases matching. The cysteine opens and the phenylalanine closes a CDR3 of 13 amino acids. The CDR3 DNA has 39 bases and is translated from base 1. V was cut back by 4 bases and J by 6 bases, leaving a gap of 13 bases between them. CDR1 and CDR2 were assigned from the germline V gene as SGHRS and YFSETQ.